One TCR beta chain is described in this entry. The record originates from a study of blood T cell repertoires in COVID-19. The length of the CDR3 is 16 residues. Germline CDR1 reads MNHEY; CDR2 reads SMNVEV (reference sequence). V lost 3 bases and J lost 3, with 16 bases in between. The cohort comprised adults aged about 18 to 100 years residing in 20 to 30 US areas. Cohorts were based on clinical histories the participants reported. The assay was immunoSEQ multiplex PCR, and TCRdb's table has in-frame clones only and misses some. Altogether over 200,000 clones are present, 88% being singletons, with the ten largest covering over 3.5%.

The chain combines TRBV27 with TRBJ2-3; D perhaps matches TRBD2 (5 bases). The sequencing input was PBMCs or T cells enriched from blood (not recorded which). This TCR was sampled from a woman aged 30 to 39 who had been exposed to COVID-19. As DNA, the CDR3 is TGTGCCAGCAGTTTCGAGGAGAGGGCCGGGACAGATACGCAGTATTTT. Translation gives CASSFEERAGTDTQYF.